This is a list of T cell receptor beta chains from one sample in a study of cytomegalovirus exposure and HLA in healthy donors. Data came from immunoSEQ multiplex PCR; TCRdb stores just in-frame clones and leaves some out. The data contain a few hundred thousand clones, over 75% of them singletons. Material: PBMCs. These receptors were collected from a woman aged 45-65 years in good health and CMV-seropositive. The CDR3 runs from the conserved cysteine through the conserved F or W. D genes are given only for firm matches. Clone size, where shown, is once, few, many, or a class for clones that have expanded.

J gene | D gene | clone size | V gene | CDR3 protein | CDR3 DNA
TRBJ1-5 | TRBD1 | NA | TRBV5-1 | CASSLFPQGAGNQPQHF | TGCGCCAGCAGCTTGTTTCCGCAGGGGGCCGGCAATCAGCCCCAGCATTTT
TRBJ2-1 | NA | NA | TRBV28 | CASSLRGLRRAGNSEQFF | TGTGCCAGCAGTTTAAGGGGTTTGCGTCGTGCAGGGAATAGTGAGCAGTTCTTC
TRBJ1-1 | NA | few | TRBV6-5 | CASSYLDSPTEAFF | TGTGCCAGCAGTTACCTCGACAGTCCCACTGAAGCTTTCTTT
TRBJ2-3 | NA | NA | TRBV4-2 | CASSTGLTDTQYF | TGTGCCAGCAGTACGGGACTTACAGATACGCAGTATTTT
TRBJ1-1 | NA | few | TRBV14 | CASSQEQRPFF | TGTGCCAGCAGCCAAGAACAGAGACCTTTCTTT
TRBJ2-7 | TRBD1 | NA | TRBV4-2 | CASSHRDSTYEQYF | TGTGCCAGCAGCCACCGGGACAGCACCTACGAGCAGTACTTC
TRBJ2-3 | NA | NA | TRBV5-4 | CASSDRDKSTDTQYF | TGTGCCAGCAGCGACCGGGACAAAAGCACAGATACGCAGTATTTT
TRBJ1-1 | TRBD1 | NA | TRBV19 | CASSMGAHTQGVNTEAFF | TGTGCCAGTAGTATGGGGGCCCATACACAGGGGGTGAACACTGAAGCTTTCTTT
TRBJ2-3 | TRBD2 | once | TRBV9 | CASSVAVGVAGSTDTQYF | TGTGCCAGCAGCGTAGCCGTGGGGGTAGCGGGGAGCACAGATACGCAGTATTTT
TRBJ1-1 | TRBD1 | NA | TRBV18 | CASGQGMNTEAFF | TGTGCCAGCGGACAGGGGATGAACACTGAAGCTTTCTTT
TRBJ1-4 | TRBD1 | NA | TRBV30 | CACRLGGGKLFF | TGTGCCTGCCGTTTAGGGGGCGGAAAACTGTTTTTT
TRBJ1-4 | NA | NA | TRBV25-1 | CASSDQAPTNEKLFF | TGTGCCAGCAGTGATCAGGCACCAACTAATGAAAAACTGTTTTTT
TRBJ1-1 | NA | NA | TRBV7-9 | CASSLVQTNTEAFF | TGTGCCAGCAGCTTAGTACAGACGAACACTGAAGCTTTCTTT
TRBJ2-3 | NA | NA | TRBV5-1 | CASSLRSRATDTQYF | TGCGCCAGCAGCTTGAGGTCTAGAGCCACAGATACGCAGTATTTT
TRBJ2-7 | NA | few | TRBV7-2 | CASRPTAISYEQYF | TGTGCCAGTAGGCCGACAGCGATCTCCTACGAGCAGTACTTC
TRBJ2-7 | TRBD1 | NA | TRBV5-4 | CASSGQGGTYEQYF | TGTGCCAGCAGCGGACAGGGAGGAACCTACGAGCAGTACTTC
TRBJ1-2 | TRBD1 | NA | TRBV6-5 | CATQQGRGYTF | TGTGCCACCCAACAGGGGAGAGGCTACACCTTC
TRBJ1-2 | NA | NA | TRBV6-5 | CASSYSDLGGYTF | TGTGCCAGCAGTTATTCGGACTTGGGGGGCTACACCTTC
TRBJ2-2 | TRBD1 | few | TRBV4-3 | CASSQWTGGLSGELFF | TGCGCCAGCAGCCAATGGACAGGGGGTCTCTCCGGGGAGCTGTTTTTT
TRBJ2-2 | TRBD1 | NA | TRBV5-1 | CASTGRGPSNTGELFF | TGCGCCAGCACGGGCAGGGGGCCCTCGAACACCGGGGAGCTGTTTTTT
TRBJ1-2 | TRBD1 | NA | TRBV18 | CASSPKRFRGQDNKANYGYTF | TGTGCCAGCTCACCGAAGAGGTTCAGGGGACAGGATAATAAAGCTAACTATGGCTACACCTTC
TRBJ1-5 | NA | NA | TRBV23-1 | CASRLNQPQHF | TGCGCCAGCAGGCTAAATCAGCCCCAGCATTTT
TRBJ1-6 | TRBD1 | NA | TRBV7-9 | CASSSRTQGGSYNSPLHF | TGTGCCAGCAGCTCTAGAACCCAGGGGGGCTCCTATAATTCACCCCTCCACTTT
TRBJ1-1 | TRBD1 | NA | TRBV5-1 | CASLRGPSRDTEAFF | TGCGCCAGCCTCAGGGGGCCATCCCGGGACACTGAAGCTTTCTTT
TRBJ1-4 | NA | few | TRBV5-1 | CASSSGGRLDEKLFF | TGCGCCAGCAGCTCGGGGGGCCGCCTCGATGAAAAACTGTTTTTT
TRBJ2-2 | TRBD1 | NA | TRBV5-5 | CASSLELSVDRGQTGELFF | TGTGCCAGCAGCTTGGAATTATCCGTCGACAGGGGGCAAACCGGGGAGCTGTTTTTT
TRBJ1-4 | NA | NA | TRBV10-1 | CASSYRVGEKLFF | TGCGCCAGCAGTTACAGGGTCGGCGAAAAACTGTTTTTT
TRBJ1-2 | NA | NA | TRBV2 | CASSDRTVETF | TGTGCCAGCAGTGACCGGACTGTAGAGACCTTC
TRBJ1-2 | NA | NA | TRBV4-2 | CASSQVTLDYGYTF | TGTGCCAGCAGCCAAGTAACACTAGACTATGGCTACACCTTC
TRBJ2-3 | TRBD2 | few | TRBV5-1 | CASSWDYGTDTQYF | TGCGCCAGCAGCTGGGACTATGGCACAGATACGCAGTATTTT
TRBJ1-1 | NA | few | TRBV29-1 | CSVNKQGHTEAFF | TGCAGCGTCAATAAACAGGGACACACTGAAGCTTTCTTT
TRBJ2-1 | TRBD1 | NA | TRBV7-9 | CASSPDGTGGNEQFF | TGTGCCAGCAGCCCAGACGGGACAGGTGGGAATGAGCAGTTCTTC
TRBJ2-7 | TRBD2 | NA | TRBV27 | CASSSREVPYEQYF | TGTGCCAGCAGTTCCCGGGAGGTCCCCTACGAGCAGTACTTC
TRBJ2-5 | NA | few | TRBV6-4 | CASSRGSGYQETQYF | TGTGCCAGCAGTAGGGGTAGCGGATACCAAGAGACCCAGTACTTC
TRBJ2-1 | TRBD2 | once | TRBV7-3 | CASSLASGGANEQFF | TGTGCCAGCAGCTTGGCTAGCGGGGGGGCCAATGAGCAGTTCTTC
TRBJ1-1 | NA | once | TRBV6-1 | CASSLDRQGTEAFF | TGTGCCAGCAGCCTTGACCGGCAGGGGACTGAAGCTTTCTTT
TRBJ2-6 | NA | NA | TRBV7-6 | CASSSRNQGSGSSGANVLTF | TGTGCCAGCAGCTCACGAAATCAGGGGTCCGGCTCCTCTGGGGCCAACGTCCTGACTTTC
TRBJ2-3 | NA | NA | TRBV14 | CASSHRGGSGSTDTQYF | TGTGCCAGCAGCCACCGAGGAGGGTCGGGGAGCACAGATACGCAGTATTTT